This T cell receptor beta chain emerged from a study of T cell responses to AZD1222 COVID-19 vaccine. This clone has a single count. The CDR3 has 14 amino acids. V was clipped by 3 bases and J by 9 bases, with 14 bases between them. CDR1 is MNHNS, CDR2 SASEGT, per germline. The repertoire was sequenced with immunoSEQ multiplex PCR; TCRdb's copy has only in-frame clones and lacks some. The sample lists 150,000 or so clones, 80% to 90% seen once, with under 3.5% in the top ten. This TCR derives from an adult in good health. The V call is TRBV6-1, the J call TRBJ2-2; D could derive from TRBD1 or TRBD2 (6 bases each). The specimen comprised peripheral blood, sampled on day 0 of AZD1222 vaccination. The chain's CDR3 is CASSDTGRGRELFF. The CDR3 coding sequence is TGTGCCAGCAGTGATACAGGGCGGGGCCGGGAGCTGTTTTTT.